Listed here is a single T cell receptor (beta chain). The antigen is undetermined. The data were taken from a study of blood T cells in healthy people across ages. The CDR3 has 14 residues. Between the trimmed V and J ends, which lost 0 bases and 2 bases, there was a span of 7 bases. Germline CDR1 is MNHEY and CDR2 is SVGAGI. A J-beta primer mix and a sample-barcoded 5' primer were used in a second PCR of roughly 6 to 11 cycles. TCRdb re-called the 5' RACE reads with MiXCR, one entry per CDR3 protein. The data contain over a million distinct CDR3 sequences, roughly 64% of them singletons. Whole-study results and caveats: A roughly linear age-dependent decrease characterized TCR beta diversity per million T cells. The lack of PBMC sorting stopped any conclusive naive versus antigen-experienced comparison.

Donors ranged from roughly 6 to 95 years old and were healthy Caucasians in Russia. This receptor was obtained from a man aged 18 to 35 in good health. The chain employs TRBV6-5 and TRBJ2-5, with D uncertain. Sequenced input: blood. CDR3 loop: CASSYSTQQETQYF. The CDR3 DNA sequence: TGTGCCAGCAGTTACTCGACACAGCAAGAGACCCAGTACTTC.